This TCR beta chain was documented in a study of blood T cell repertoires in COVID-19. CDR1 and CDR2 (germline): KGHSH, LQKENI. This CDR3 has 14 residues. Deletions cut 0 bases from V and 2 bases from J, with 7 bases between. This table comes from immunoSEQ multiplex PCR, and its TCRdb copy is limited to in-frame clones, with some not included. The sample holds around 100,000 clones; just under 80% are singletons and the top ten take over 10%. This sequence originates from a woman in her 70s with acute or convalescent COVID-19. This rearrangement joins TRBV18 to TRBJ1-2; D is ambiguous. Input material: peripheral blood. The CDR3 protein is CASSPPSYNYGYTF. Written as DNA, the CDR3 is TGTGCCAGCTCACCACCGAGCTACAACTATGGCTACACCTTC. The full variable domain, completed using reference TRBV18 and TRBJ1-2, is NAGVMQNPRHLVRRRGQEARLRCSPMKGHSHVYWYRQLPEEGLKFMVYLQKENIIDESGMPKERFSAEFPKEGPSILRIQQVVRGDSAAYFCASSPPSYNYGYTFGSGTRLTVV.